Below, 2 T cell receptor beta chains from the same sample are listed, as sequenced in a study of blood T cells in healthy people across ages. Sample-barcoded 5' priming and a J-beta primer mix drove a second PCR of about 6 to 12 cycles. Each CDR3 protein is one row after TCRdb ran MiXCR on the 5' RACE reads. Of 750,000 to 950,000 distinct CDR3 sequences listed, about a quarter are singletons. This sample was shared with a second study, whose subject was T cells of mothers and their children.

The sample taken for sequencing was blood. The receptor source for this set is a boy younger than 18 in good health.

The V gene is TRBV20-1, the J gene TRBJ2-3; D possibly corresponds to TRBD1 (6 bases). Trimming cost V 6 bases and J 4 bases, with 14 bases left between them. The length of the CDR3 is 13 residues. Germline CDR1 DFQATT, CDR2 SNEGSKA (reference sequence). The CDR3 loop is CSALLGASDTQYF. In DNA form, the CDR3 reads TGCAGTGCACTCCTGGGGGCATCAGATACGCAGTATTTT.

The chain employs TRBV5-1 and TRBJ1-1; D is perhaps TRBD1 (5 bases). The ends were cut back, 1 base at V and 3 bases at J, with 16 bases in the middle. Per germline, CDR1 SGHRS and CDR2 YFSETQ. The CDR3 length is 16 residues. The CDR3, as DNA: TGCGCCAGCAGCTTGCCCCGGGGTGCGGGGGACACTGAAGCTTTCTTT. Encoded protein: CASSLPRGAGDTEAFF.